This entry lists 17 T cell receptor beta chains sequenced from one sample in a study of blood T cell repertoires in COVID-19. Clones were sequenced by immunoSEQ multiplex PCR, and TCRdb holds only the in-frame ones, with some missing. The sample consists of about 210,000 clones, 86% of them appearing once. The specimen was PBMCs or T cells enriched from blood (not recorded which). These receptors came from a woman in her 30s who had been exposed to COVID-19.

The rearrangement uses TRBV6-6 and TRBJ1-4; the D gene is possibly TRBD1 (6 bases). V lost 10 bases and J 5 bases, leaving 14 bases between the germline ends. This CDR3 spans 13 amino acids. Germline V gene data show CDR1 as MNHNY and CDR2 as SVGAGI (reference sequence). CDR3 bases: TGTGCCATGAGGACAGCATGGAATGAAAAACTGTTTTTT. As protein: CAMRTAWNEKLFF.

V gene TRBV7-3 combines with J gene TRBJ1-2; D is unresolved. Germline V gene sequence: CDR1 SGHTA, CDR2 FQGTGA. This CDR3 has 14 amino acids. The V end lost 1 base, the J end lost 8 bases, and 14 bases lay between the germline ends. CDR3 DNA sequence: TGTGCCAGCAGCTTAAATGAGGGAGAAGGCGGCTACACCTTC. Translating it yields CASSLNEGEGGYTF.

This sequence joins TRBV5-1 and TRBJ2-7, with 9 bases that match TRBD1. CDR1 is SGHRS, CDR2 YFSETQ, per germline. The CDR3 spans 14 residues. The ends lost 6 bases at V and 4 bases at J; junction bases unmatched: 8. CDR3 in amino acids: CASTNRDREYEQYF. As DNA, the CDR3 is TGCGCCAGCACCAACCGGGACAGGGAGTACGAGCAGTACTTC. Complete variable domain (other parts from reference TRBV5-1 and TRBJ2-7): KAGVTQTPRYLIKTRGQQVTLSCSPISGHRSVSWYQQTPGQGLQFLFEYFSETQRNKGNFPGRFSGRQFSNSRSEMNVSTLELGDSALYLCASTNRDREYEQYFGPGTRLTVT.

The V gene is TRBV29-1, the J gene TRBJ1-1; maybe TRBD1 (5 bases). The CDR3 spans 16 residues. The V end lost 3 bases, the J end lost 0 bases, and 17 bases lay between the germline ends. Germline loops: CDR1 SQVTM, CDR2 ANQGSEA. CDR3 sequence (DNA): TGCAGCGTTGAGGGGCTTGGCGGGGCGCTGAACACTGAAGCTTTCTTT. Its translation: CSVEGLGGALNTEAFF.

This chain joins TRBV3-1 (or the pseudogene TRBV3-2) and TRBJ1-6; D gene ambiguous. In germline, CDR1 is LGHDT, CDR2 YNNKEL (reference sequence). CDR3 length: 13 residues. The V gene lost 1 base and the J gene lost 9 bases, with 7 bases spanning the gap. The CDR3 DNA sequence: TGTGCCAGCAGCCAAGTCGCGGGTTCACCCCTCCACTTT. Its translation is CASSQVAGSPLHF.

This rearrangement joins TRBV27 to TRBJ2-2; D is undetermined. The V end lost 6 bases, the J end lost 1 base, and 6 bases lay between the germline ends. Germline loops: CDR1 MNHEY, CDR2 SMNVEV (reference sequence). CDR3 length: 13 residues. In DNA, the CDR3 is TGTGCCAGCAGCCCCCGGAACACCGGGGAGCTGTTTTTT. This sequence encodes CASSPRNTGELFF.

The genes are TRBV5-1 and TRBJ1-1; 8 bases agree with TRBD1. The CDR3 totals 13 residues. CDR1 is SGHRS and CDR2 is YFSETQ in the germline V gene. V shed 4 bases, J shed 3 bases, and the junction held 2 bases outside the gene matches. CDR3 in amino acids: CASSPDRDTEAFF. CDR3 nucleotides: TGCGCCAGCAGCCCGGACAGGGACACTGAAGCTTTCTTT.

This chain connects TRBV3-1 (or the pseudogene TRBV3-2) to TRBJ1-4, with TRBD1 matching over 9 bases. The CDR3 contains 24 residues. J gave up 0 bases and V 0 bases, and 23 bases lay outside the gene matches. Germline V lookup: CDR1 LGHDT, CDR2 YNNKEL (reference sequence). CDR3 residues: CASSQDWGDGTGFPWDATNEKLFF. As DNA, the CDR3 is TGTGCCAGCAGCCAAGACTGGGGCGACGGGACAGGGTTTCCATGGGATGCAACTAATGAAAAACTGTTTTTT.

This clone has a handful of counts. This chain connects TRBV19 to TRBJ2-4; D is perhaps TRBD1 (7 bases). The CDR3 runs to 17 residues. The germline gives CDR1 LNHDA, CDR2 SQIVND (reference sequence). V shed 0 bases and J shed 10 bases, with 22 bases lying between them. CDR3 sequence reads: CASSIDTFGTQGEIQYF. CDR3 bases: TGTGCCAGTAGTATAGACACCTTCGGGACTCAGGGGGAAATTCAGTACTTC.

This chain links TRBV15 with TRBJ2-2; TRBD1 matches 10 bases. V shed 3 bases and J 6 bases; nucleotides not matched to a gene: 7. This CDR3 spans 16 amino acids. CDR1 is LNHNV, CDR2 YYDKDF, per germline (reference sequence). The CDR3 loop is CATSSPEDRGAGELFF. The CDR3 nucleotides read TGTGCCACCAGCAGCCCCGAGGACAGGGGGGCCGGGGAGCTGTTTTTT.

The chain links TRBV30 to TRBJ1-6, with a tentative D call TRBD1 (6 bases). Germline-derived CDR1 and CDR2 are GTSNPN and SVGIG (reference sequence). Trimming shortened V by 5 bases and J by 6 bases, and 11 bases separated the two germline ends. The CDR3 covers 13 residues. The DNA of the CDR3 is TGTGCCTGGCACAGGGAAAGTAATTCACCCCTCCACTTT. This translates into CAWHRESNSPLHF.

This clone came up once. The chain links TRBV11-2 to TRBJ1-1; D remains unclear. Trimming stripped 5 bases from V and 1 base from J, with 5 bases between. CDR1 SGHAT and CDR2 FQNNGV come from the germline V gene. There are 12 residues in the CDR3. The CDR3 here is CASSHSNTEAFF. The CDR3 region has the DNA TGTGCCAGCAGCCATTCGAACACTGAAGCTTTCTTT.

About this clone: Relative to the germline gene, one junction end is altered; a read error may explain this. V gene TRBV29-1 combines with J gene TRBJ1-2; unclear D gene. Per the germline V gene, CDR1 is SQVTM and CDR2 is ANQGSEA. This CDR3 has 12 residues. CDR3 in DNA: TGTGGAGGTGGAGTTTTTAACTATGGCTACACCTTC. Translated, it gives CGGGVFNYGYTF.

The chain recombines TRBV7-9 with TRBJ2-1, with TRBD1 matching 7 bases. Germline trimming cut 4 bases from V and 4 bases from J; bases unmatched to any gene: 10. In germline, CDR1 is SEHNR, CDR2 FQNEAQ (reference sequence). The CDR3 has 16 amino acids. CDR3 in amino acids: CASSSTGTALYNEQFF. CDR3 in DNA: TGTGCCAGCAGCTCGACAGGGACAGCGTTATACAATGAGCAGTTCTTC.

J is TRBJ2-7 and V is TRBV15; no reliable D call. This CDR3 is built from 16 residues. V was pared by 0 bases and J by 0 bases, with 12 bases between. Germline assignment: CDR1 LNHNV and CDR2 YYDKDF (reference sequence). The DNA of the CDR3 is TGTGCCACCAGCAGAGATTGGGCAGGCAGCTCCTACGAGCAGTACTTC. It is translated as CATSRDWAGSSYEQYF.

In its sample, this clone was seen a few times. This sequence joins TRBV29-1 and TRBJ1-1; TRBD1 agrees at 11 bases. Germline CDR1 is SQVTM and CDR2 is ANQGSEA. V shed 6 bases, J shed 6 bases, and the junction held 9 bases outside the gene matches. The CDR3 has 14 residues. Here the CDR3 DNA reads TGCAGCGTCTTACCGGGACAGGGGGTGGCTGAAGCTTTCTTT. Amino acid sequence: CSVLPGQGVAEAFF. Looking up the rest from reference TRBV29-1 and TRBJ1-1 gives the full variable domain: SAVISQKPSRDICQRGTSLTIQCQVDSQVTMMFWYRQQPGQSLTLIATANQGSEATYESGFVIDKFPISRPNLTFSTLTVSNMSPEDSSIYLCSVLPGQGVAEAFFGQGTRLTVV.

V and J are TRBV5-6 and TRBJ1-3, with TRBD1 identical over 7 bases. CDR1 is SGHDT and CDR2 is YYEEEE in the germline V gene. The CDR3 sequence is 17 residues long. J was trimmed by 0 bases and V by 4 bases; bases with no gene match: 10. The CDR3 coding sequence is TGTGCCAGCAGCGAGACAGGGAGAGGGTTCTCTGGAAACACCATATATTTT. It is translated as CASSETGRGFSGNTIYF.